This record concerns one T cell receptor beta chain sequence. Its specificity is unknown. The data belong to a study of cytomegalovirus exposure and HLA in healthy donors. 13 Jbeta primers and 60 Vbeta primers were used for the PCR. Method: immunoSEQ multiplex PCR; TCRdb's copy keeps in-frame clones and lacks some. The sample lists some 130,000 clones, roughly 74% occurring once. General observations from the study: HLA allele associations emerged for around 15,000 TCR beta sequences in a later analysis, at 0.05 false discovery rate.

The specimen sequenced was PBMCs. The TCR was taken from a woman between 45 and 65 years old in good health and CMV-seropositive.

In nucleotides, the CDR3 is TGTGCCAGCAGCTTAGTGGGCGCCGGAGGGGGCTACACCTTC. It specifies CASSLVGAGGGYTF. This chain links TRBV11-2 with TRBJ1-2; D call uncertain. Germline values: CDR1 SGHAT, CDR2 FQNNGV. The CDR3 has 14 residues. V was shortened by 1 base and J by 8 bases, with 14 bases between the two germline ends.